The clone carrying this TCR beta chain has more than one count but fewer than ten. This entry is derived from a study of technical replicates of blood from a handful of donors. Method: immunoSEQ multiplex PCR; TCRdb's copy keeps in-frame clones and lacks some. The table shows 50,000 to 60,000 clones, with 91% occurring only once. Looked up from germline, CDR1 is SGDLS and CDR2 is YYNGEE. The CDR3 length is 17 residues. With 0 bases removed from V and 3 bases from J, the gap between germline ends came to 18 bases. Material for sequencing was PBMCs. The chain employs TRBV9 and TRBJ1-1; D possibly corresponds to TRBD1 (5 bases). The clonotype comes from a human donor in good health. Some clones in this sample may be carry-over from other donors' samples. CDR3: CASSVDSGKGSDTEAFF. DNA of the CDR3: TGTGCCAGCAGCGTAGATTCAGGGAAGGGGTCGGACACTGAAGCTTTCTTT.